The entry that follows covers one T cell receptor (beta chain) sequence. Authors' methods: Estimated nucleated cell counts came from reference gene primer amplification. The protocol was immunoSEQ multiplex PCR, while the TCRdb copy is restricted to in-frame clones and leaves out a portion. V and J calls and clone size are given by that table; D and trimming were obtained from the DNA. The table has over 200,000 clones, 87% seen once. The data were taken from a study of blood T cell repertoires in COVID-19. Study members were between about 18 and 100 years old and lived in 20 to 25 US regions. Cohort allocation depended upon clinical history that participants reported. This CDR3 is built from 15 residues. Trimming left V 0 bases short and J 4 bases short, with 13 bases between. Germline V gene lookup returns CDR1 SGHNT and CDR2 YYREEE (reference sequence).

The sample consisted of PBMCs or T cells enriched from blood (not recorded which). The clonotype was recovered from a man aged 25-45 years who had recovered from COVID-19. The chain has TRBV5-4 and TRBJ1-2; no reliable D call. CDR3 in amino acids: CASSLATTVRYGYTF. The CDR3 coding sequence is TGTGCCAGCAGCTTGGCAACCACGGTGCGCTATGGCTACACCTTC.